This T cell receptor beta chain was sequenced in a study of regulatory T cells in long-lasting Graves disease listed by TCRdb under 2021. Some background on the complete study: Newly diagnosed Graves' disease patients had taken antithyroid drugs for less than 3 months. A total of about 35 samples underwent TCR sequencing: around 13 from persistent and roughly 20 from newly diagnosed Graves' disease patients. The study was conducted in China and was registered as a clinical trial. Patients with persistent Graves' disease were compared with patients with newly diagnosed Graves' disease using TCR sequencing and RNA sequencing of peripheral blood. What the authors observed across the whole study: Persistent disease showed preferential use of TRBV28, TRBJ1-2 and TRBJ2-5, whereas newly diagnosed disease favored TRBV20-1 and TRBJ2-1. The authors noted that the small sample size was a limitation that may lower accuracy. Sequencing and analysis were restricted to the TCR beta chain. Compared with newly diagnosed patients, persistent Graves' disease patients had lower TCR Shannon entropy and fewer highly expanded clones, which suggests clonal expansion. Because the primary lesion, thyroid tissue, could not be accessed, the study looked at peripheral blood alone. More public clonotypes were shared among persistent patients (over 2,500) than among newly diagnosed patients (more than 900).

There are 15 amino acids in the CDR3, from cysteine to phenylalanine inclusive. CDR3 DNA is the only sequence kept; it has 45 bases, read in frame from the first base. CDR1 SGHRS and CDR2 YFSETQ were looked up in the germline V gene. Relative to germline, V is 1 base shorter and J is 6 bases shorter, with 14 bases between their ends. To prepare the library, multiplex PCR was applied. Sequenced using an Illumina HiSeq 4000. TCR beta libraries were built with iRepertoire HTBI primers and Arm-PCR amplification of CDR3 regions. Before sequencing, the PCR products went through gel purification. Concerning the study's data processing: A total of fewer than 70 TRBV and 14 TRBJ segments were identified across samples and were used for gene usage analysis of CDR3 amino acid clonotypes. COPE and FqMerger were used to merge filtered high-quality paired reads into contigs. BLAST was used to align contigs to IMGT TRBV, TRBD and TRBJ reference genes, and CDR3 was defined according to IMGT. Any clonotype with a frequency above 0.1% was counted as a highly expanded clone. Shannon entropy was used to measure repertoire diversity, and the Gini coefficient was used to measure V-J evenness. Public clonotypes were defined as clonotypes shared by more than one individual. The public sequencing data were trimmed at Q25 with fastp and processed into clonotypes with MiXCR by TCRdb, which kept only in-frame beta chains. Merged by CDR3 protein, the rows form single entries marked with the most common genes and DNA. TCRdb's processing, not the authors', yielded these V and J calls. The table for this sample lists around 450,000 distinct CDR3 sequences; about 15% of them were counted only once. 16% of the sample comes from the top ten.

This clonotype was seen at least ten times. The clone's antigen remains unknown. No base quality information exists; no much larger clone differs at one position. The time point label for this specimen denotes: newly diagnosed GD, antithyroid drugs for less than 3 months. RNA was extracted from PBMCs in TRIzol for both TCR sequencing and RNA sequencing. Graves' disease was diagnosed according to American Thyroid Association guidelines. The patients came from an endocrinology department in Xi'an, China. From each patient, 7.5 to 10 milliliters of peripheral blood was collected into an EDTA anticoagulant tube. PBMCs were isolated by Ficoll Paque Plus density gradient separation without further T cell sorting. RNA quality was checked with an Agilent 2100 Bioanalyzer and agarose gel, and concentration with a NanoDrop 2000. This same sample was also taken into another study, of T cells in Graves' hyperthyroidism and ophthalmopathy. The second investigation adds: A patient counted as having stable Graves' hyperthyroidism if no progression to ophthalmopathy occurred over 18 months of follow-up. Hyperthyroidism patients were newly diagnosed, with disease duration under 2 months, and aged 18 to 65 years. Any patient with an uncontrolled infection, another autoimmune disease, pregnancy or lactation was excluded. Diagnoses relied on clinical symptoms, serum thyroxine and TRAb, thyroid ultrasound and orbital computed tomography. For the first round of RT-PCR on the TCR CDR3, the HTBI primer set was used together with the Qiagen OneStep RT-PCR kit. Blood samples also contained most of the expanded thyroid clonotypes (frequency above 0.001), which suggests that blood repertoires may reflect thyroid immune responses. A 13 V-J signature model separated ophthalmopathy from stable hyperthyroidism, with approximately 87% sensitivity and 81.08% specificity in cross-validation and 80%/75% in testing. In validation, the model predicted progression to ophthalmopathy with approximately 71% sensitivity and approximately 74% specificity, a median of approximately 6.7 months before onset. To identify distinguishing TCR V-J signatures, a discovery cohort of some 99 patients was used, comprising 40 to 45 with Graves' ophthalmopathy and under 60 with stable Graves' hyperthyroidism. Whether ophthalmopathy could be predicted prospectively was tested in an independent validation cohort made up of some 20 hyperthyroidism patients plus 17 patients who later progressed to ophthalmopathy. The 95 to 100 discovery patients were randomly divided into training and test sets at a 7:3 ratio. In addition, the study compared T-cell repertoires in thyroid tissue and in blood from about 6 Graves' hyperthyroidism patients. Following sampling, methimazole starting at 30 mg daily was given to hyperthyroidism patients, and high-dose intravenous methylprednisolone was given to ophthalmopathy patients. Libraries were constructed in a second round of multiplex PCR, after which size selection and purification were performed. Paired-end sequencing of the libraries was performed with 100 bp reads on an Illumina HiSeq2000. SOAPnuke was used to process the raw data, removing reads that contained adapters or uncalled bases, had a mean Phred below 15, or lacked an exact match to the constant primer or identifier. High-quality paired reads were merged with COPE v1.2.5, and unique nucleotide sequences were defined as clonotypes. Clonotypes were aligned to IMGT TRBV, TRBD and TRBJ reference segments using MiTCR v1.1. Only V-J combinations with frequency above 0.0001, covering roughly 99% of repertoires, were analysed. A TCS score was defined as the ratio of F50 (clonal expansion) to E x V (chaos), with BLOSUM62-based TCRdist applied between CDR3 peptides within each V-J. Welch's t-statistics and random forest reduced fewer than 550 V-J features to 13, which were used in a naive Bayes classifier (R e1071). Sample size was not statistically predetermined, and blinding of investigators to group allocation was not performed. According to the paper, TCR Vbeta CDR3 sequencing was carried out on approximately 140 peripheral blood samples, which came from 40 to 45 ophthalmopathy, around 74 hyperthyroidism and about 17 progressor patients.

The sequence is built from TRBV5-1 and TRBJ1-5, and possibly TRBD1, on 6 matching bases. Sequencing used peripheral blood mononuclear cells (PBMCs), obtained at new diagnosis, from a patient treated with antithyroid drugs. The clonotype was recovered from a woman in her twenties or thirties with Graves disease. Donor details come from another sample of the same person, matched by shared clones. The CDR3 loop reads CASSLRQGPGQPQHF. The DNA is as follows: TGCGCCAGCAGCTTGCGCCAGGGGCCGGGTCAGCCCCAGCATTTT.